This paragraph covers one T cell receptor beta chain sequence. At the time of sampling, donors were nominally healthy, though unrecorded immune exposures were likely. This CDR3 is built from 18 residues. Trimming shortened V by 3 bases and J by 4 bases, and 25 bases separated the two germline ends. Germline V gene data show CDR1 as SGHRS and CDR2 as YFSETQ. The PCR had 60 Vbeta and 13 Jbeta primers. Data came from immunoSEQ multiplex PCR; TCRdb stores just in-frame clones and leaves some out. The sample has about 200,000 clones, about three quarters seen once. This sample was taken from a study of cytomegalovirus exposure and HLA in healthy donors.

The chain is built from TRBV5-1 and TRBJ1-2, with D perhaps matching TRBD1 (5 bases). This receptor was taken from a male donor in good health and CMV-seronegative. The sequencing sample was made of PBMCs. CDR3 protein: CASSSDAAAWGRGYGYTF. DNA of the CDR3: TGCGCCAGCAGCTCCGACGCCGCCGCTTGGGGCAGAGGCTATGGCTACACCTTC. Looking up the rest from reference TRBV5-1 and TRBJ1-2 gives the full variable domain: KAGVTQTPRYLIKTRGQQVTLSCSPISGHRSVSWYQQTPGQGLQFLFEYFSETQRNKGNFPGRFSGRQFSNSRSEMNVSTLELGDSALYLCASSSDAAAWGRGYGYTFGSGTRLTVV.